This T cell receptor beta chain was found in a study of T cells after yellow fever vaccination. Whole-study context: Preparing low-cell-number fractions relied on SMART-Seq v4 Ultra Low Input.

Each CDR3 protein gets one entry after TCRdb re-called the 5' RACE reads with MiXCR. The sample holds hundreds of thousands of distinct CDR3 sequences; approximately 13% are singletons and the top ten take more than 13%. The germline V gene has CDR1 SQVTM and CDR2 ANQGSEA. This CDR3 is built from 10 residues. V was clipped by 6 bases and J by 10 bases; unmatched bases: 5. Broader study findings: CD4 and CD8 compartments shared a small share of clonotypes, likely from convergent recombination.

Of note for this clonotype: Its cognate antigen is unknown.

The chain has TRBV29-1 and TRBJ1-1, with TRBD1 matching 7 bases. Sequencing used PBMCs, obtained on the day of the yellow fever booster vaccination. This clonotype originated in a man younger than 40 who received the YFV17D yellow fever vaccine. The CDR3 region is CSVQGVGAFF. The DNA of the CDR3 is TGCAGCGTGCAGGGGGTTGGAGCTTTCTTT.